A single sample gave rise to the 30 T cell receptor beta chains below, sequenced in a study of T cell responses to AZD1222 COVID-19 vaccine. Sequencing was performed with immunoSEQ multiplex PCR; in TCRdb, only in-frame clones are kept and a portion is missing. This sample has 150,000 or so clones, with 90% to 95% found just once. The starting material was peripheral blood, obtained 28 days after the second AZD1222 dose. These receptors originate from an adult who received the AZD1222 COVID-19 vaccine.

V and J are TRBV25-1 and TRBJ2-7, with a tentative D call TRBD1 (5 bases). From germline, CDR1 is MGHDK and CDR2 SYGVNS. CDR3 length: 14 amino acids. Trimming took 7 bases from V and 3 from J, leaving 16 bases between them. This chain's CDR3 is CASTPRQFFYEQYF. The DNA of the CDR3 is TGTGCCAGCACCCCCCGACAGTTCTTCTACGAGCAGTACTTC.

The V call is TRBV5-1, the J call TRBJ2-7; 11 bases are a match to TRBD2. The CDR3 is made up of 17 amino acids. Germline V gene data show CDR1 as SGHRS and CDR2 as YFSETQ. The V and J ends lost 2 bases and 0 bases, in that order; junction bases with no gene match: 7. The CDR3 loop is CASSFSPGLAVSYEQYF. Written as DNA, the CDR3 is TGCGCCAGCAGCTTTTCCCCGGGACTAGCGGTCTCCTACGAGCAGTACTTC.

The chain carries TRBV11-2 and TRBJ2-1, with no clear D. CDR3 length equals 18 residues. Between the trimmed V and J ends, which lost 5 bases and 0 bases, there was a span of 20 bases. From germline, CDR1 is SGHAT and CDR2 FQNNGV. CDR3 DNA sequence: TGTGCCAGCAGCCGAAACAACGCATTCTTGAGCTCCTACAATGAGCAGTTCTTC. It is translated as CASSRNNAFLSSYNEQFF.

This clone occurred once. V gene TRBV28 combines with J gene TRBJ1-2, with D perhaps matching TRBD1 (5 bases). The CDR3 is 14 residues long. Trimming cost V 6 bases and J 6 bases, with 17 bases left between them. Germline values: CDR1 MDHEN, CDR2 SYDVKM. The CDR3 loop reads CASSQPRVRDGYTF. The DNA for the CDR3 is TGTGCCAGCAGCCAACCCAGGGTCAGGGATGGCTACACCTTC.

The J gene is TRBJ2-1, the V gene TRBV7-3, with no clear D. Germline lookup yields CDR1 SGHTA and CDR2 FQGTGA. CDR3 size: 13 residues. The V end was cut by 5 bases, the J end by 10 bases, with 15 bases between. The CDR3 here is CASSTKALGEQFF. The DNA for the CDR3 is TGTGCCAGCAGCACAAAGGCCCTCGGCGAGCAGTTCTTC.

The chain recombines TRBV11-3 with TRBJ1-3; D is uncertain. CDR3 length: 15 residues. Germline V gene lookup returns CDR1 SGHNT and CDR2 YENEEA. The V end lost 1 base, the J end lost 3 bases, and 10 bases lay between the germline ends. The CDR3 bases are TGTGCCAGCAGCTTAGGAACGGCTGGTGGAAACACCATATATTTT. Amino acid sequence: CASSLGTAGGNTIYF.

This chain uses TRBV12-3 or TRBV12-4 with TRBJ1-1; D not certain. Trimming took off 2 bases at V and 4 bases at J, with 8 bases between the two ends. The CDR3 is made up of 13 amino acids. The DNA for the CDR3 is TGTGCCAGCAGTTTATCCCCCGCCACTGAAGCTTTCTTT. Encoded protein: CASSLSPATEAFF.

The CDR3 sequence: CASTRDTSTDTQYF. CDR3 DNA: TGTGCCAGCACGAGGGACACCAGCACAGATACGCAGTATTTT. The gene calls are TRBV6-5 and TRBJ2-3, with D possibly matching TRBD1 (6 bases). This CDR3 contains 14 residues. Germline values: CDR1 MNHEY, CDR2 SVGAGI. The V end lost 7 bases, the J end lost 0 bases, and 11 bases lay between the germline ends.

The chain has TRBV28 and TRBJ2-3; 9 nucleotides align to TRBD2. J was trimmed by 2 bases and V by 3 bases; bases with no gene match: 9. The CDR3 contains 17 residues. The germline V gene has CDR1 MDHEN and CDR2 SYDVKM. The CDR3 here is CASSFPGREGATDTQYF. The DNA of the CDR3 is TGTGCCAGCAGTTTCCCGGGGCGGGAGGGAGCCACAGATACGCAGTATTTT.

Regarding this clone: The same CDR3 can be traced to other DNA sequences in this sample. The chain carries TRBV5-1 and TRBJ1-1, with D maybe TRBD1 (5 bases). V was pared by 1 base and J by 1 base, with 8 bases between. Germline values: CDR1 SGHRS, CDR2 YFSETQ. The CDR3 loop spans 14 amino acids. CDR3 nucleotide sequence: TGCGCCAGCAGCTTGACAGGCGGGAACACTGAAGCTTTCTTT. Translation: CASSLTGGNTEAFF.

In nucleotides, the CDR3 is TGTGCCAGCTCACCGGGGGGGCAGGTTTCTGGCTACACCTTC. Protein product: CASSPGGQVSGYTF. The V gene is TRBV18, the J gene TRBJ1-2; tentative D call: TRBD1 (6 bases). The CDR3 is 14 residues long. Germline lookup yields CDR1 KGHSH and CDR2 LQKENI. The V gene lost 3 bases and the J gene lost 7 bases, with 15 bases spanning the gap.

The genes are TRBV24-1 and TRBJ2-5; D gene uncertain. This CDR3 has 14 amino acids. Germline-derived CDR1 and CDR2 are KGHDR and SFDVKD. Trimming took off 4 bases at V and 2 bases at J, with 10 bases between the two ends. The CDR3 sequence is CATSEMTSQETQYF. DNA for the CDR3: TGTGCCACCAGTGAGATGACTTCTCAAGAGACCCAGTACTTC.

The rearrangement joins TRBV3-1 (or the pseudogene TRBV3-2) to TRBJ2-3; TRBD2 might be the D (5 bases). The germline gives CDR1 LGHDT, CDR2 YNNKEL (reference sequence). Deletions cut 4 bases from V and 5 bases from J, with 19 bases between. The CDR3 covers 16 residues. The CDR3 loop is CASSRERLRPEDTQYF. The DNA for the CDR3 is TGTGCCAGCAGCCGGGAGAGACTGCGACCGGAAGATACGCAGTATTTT.

The CDR3 DNA is TGTGCCAGCAGTGATCGTTTGAAGACACTGAACACCGGGGAGCTGTTTTTT. Translation gives CASSDRLKTLNTGELFF. The genes are TRBV2 and TRBJ2-2, with D unclear. Trimming stripped 3 bases from V and 1 base from J, with 15 bases between. The CDR3 extends over 17 amino acids. The germline gives CDR1 SNHLY, CDR2 FYNNEI.

The CDR3 DNA reads as TGTGCCAGCAGCGTAGATGGTATGAACACTGAAGCTTTCTTT. Translation: CASSVDGMNTEAFF. The chain uses TRBV9 and TRBJ1-1; no reliable D call. The germline gives CDR1 SGDLS, CDR2 YYNGEE. Trimming took 0 bases from V and 0 from J, leaving 6 bases between them. This CDR3 contains 14 residues.

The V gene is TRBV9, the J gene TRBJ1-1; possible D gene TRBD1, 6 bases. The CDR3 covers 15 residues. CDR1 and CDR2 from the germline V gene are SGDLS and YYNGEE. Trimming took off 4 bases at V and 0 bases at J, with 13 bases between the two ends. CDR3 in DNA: TGTGCCAGCAGCCTTACAGGGATGGTGAACACTGAAGCTTTCTTT. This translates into CASSLTGMVNTEAFF.

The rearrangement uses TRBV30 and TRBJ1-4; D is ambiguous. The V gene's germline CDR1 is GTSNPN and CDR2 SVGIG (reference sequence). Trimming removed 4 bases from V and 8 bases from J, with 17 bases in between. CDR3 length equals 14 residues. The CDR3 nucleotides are TGTGCCTGGACTCCCGGCAGTAGCAGCGAAAAACTGTTTTTT. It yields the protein CAWTPGSSSEKLFF.

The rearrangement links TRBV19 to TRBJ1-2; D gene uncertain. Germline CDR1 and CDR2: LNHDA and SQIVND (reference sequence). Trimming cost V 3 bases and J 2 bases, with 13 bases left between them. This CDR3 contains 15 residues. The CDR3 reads CASSIDKHGNYGYTF. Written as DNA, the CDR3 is TGTGCCAGTAGTATCGACAAACACGGAAACTATGGCTACACCTTC.

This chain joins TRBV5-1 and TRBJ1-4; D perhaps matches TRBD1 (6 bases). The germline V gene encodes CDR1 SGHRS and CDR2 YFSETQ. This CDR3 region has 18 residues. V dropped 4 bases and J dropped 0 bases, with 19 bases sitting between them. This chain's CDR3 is CASSPGAGAVATNEKLFF. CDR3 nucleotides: TGCGCCAGCAGCCCGGGGGCAGGGGCCGTTGCAACTAATGAAAAACTGTTTTTT.

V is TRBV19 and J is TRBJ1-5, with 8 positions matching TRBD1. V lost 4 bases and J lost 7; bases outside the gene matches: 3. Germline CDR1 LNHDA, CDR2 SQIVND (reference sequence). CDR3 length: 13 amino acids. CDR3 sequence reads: CASSTGGGQPQHF. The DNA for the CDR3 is TGTGCCAGTAGTACAGGGGGCGGACAGCCCCAGCATTTT.

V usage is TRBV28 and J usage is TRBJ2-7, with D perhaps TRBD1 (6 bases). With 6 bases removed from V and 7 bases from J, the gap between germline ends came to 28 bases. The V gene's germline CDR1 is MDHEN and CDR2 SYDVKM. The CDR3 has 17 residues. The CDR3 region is CASSPEPHQGGRREQYF. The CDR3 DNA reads TGTGCCAGCAGCCCCGAGCCACATCAAGGGGGAAGGCGAGAGCAGTACTTC.

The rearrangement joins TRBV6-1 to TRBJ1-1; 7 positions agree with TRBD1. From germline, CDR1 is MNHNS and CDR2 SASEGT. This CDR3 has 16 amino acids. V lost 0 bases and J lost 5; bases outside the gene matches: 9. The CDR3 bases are TGTGCCAGCAGTGAAGCTAAGGGAGGGGGCCTTACTGAAGCTTTCTTT. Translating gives CASSEAKGGGLTEAFF.

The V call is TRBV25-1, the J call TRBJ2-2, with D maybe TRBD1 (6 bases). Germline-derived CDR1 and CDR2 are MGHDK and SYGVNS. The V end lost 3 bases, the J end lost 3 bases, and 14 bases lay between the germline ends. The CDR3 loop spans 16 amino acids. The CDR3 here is CASSDAVAGDTGELFF. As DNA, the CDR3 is TGTGCCAGCAGTGATGCGGTCGCAGGGGACACCGGGGAGCTGTTTTTT.

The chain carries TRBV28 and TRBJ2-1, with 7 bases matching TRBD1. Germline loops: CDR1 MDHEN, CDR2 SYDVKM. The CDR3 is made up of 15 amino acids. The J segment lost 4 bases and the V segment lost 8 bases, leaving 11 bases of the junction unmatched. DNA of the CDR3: TGTGCCAGCGGTCGTGGGGACAGAGAGTACAATGAGCAGTTCTTC. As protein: CASGRGDREYNEQFF.

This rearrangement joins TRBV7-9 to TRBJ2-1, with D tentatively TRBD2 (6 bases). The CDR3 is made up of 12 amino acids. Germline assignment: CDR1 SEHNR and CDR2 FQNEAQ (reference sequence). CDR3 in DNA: TGTGTAGACGGGAGTTTTGTGAATGAGCAGTTCTTC. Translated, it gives CVDGSFVNEQFF.

The CDR3 is CASSSRTGSSYNEQFF. Written as DNA, the CDR3 is TGCGCCAGCAGCTCTAGGACAGGGAGCTCCTACAATGAGCAGTTCTTC. The genes are TRBV5-1 and TRBJ2-1; 8 nucleotides line up with TRBD1. In germline, CDR1 is SGHRS, CDR2 YFSETQ. This CDR3 has 16 residues. Trimming cost V 3 bases and J 0 bases; bases outside gene matches: 5.

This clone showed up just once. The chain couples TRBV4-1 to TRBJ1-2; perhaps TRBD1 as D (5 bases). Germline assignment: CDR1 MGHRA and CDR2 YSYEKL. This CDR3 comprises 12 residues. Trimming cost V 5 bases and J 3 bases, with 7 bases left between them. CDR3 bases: TGCGCCAGCAGCGACAGCTACTATGGCTACACCTTC. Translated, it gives CASSDSYYGYTF.

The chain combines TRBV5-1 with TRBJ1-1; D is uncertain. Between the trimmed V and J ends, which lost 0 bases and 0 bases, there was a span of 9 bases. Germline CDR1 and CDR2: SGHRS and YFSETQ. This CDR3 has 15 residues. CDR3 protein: CASSLVPGMNTEAFF. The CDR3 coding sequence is TGCGCCAGCAGCTTGGTCCCGGGGATGAACACTGAAGCTTTCTTT. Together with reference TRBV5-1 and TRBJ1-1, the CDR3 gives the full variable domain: KAGVTQTPRYLIKTRGQQVTLSCSPISGHRSVSWYQQTPGQGLQFLFEYFSETQRNKGNFPGRFSGRQFSNSRSEMNVSTLELGDSALYLCASSLVPGMNTEAFFGQGTRLTVV.

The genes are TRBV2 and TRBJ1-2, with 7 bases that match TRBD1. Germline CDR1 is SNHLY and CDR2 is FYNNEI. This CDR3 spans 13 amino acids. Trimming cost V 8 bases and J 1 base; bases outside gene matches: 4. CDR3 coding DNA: TGTGCCAGCCATGGACAGGTTAACTATGGCTACACCTTC. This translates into CASHGQVNYGYTF.

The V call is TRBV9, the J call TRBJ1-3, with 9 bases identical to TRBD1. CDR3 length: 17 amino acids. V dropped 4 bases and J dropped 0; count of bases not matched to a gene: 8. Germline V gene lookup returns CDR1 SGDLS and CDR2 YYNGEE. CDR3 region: CASSLRQGVNSGNTIYF. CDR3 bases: TGTGCCAGCAGCTTACGACAGGGGGTGAACTCTGGAAACACCATATATTTT.